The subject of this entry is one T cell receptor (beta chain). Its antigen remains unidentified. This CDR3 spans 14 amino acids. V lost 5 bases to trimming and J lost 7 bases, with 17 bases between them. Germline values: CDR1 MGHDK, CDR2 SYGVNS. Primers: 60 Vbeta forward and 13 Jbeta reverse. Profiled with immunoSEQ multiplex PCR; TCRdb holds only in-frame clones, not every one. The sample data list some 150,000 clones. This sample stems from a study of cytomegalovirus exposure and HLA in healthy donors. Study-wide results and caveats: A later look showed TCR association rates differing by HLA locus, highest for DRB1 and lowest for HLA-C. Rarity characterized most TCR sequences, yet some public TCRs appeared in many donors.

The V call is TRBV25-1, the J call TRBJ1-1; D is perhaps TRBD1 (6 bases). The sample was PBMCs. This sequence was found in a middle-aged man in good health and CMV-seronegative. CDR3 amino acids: CASSLHGQTVEAFF. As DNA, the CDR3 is TGTGCCAGCAGTCTACACGGACAGACCGTTGAAGCTTTCTTT.